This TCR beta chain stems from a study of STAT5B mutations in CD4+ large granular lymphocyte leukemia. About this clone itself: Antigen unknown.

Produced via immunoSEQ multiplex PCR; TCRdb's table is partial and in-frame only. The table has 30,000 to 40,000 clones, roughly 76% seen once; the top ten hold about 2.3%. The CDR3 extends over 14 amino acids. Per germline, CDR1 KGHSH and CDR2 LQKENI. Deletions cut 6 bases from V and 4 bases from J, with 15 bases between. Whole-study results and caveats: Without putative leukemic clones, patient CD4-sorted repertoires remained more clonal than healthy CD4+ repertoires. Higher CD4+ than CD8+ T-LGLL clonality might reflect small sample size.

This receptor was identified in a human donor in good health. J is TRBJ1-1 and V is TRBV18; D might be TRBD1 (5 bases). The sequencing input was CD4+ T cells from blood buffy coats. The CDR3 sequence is CASSPTGLATEAFF. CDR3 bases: TGTGCCAGCTCGCCTACGGGGCTGGCCACTGAAGCTTTCTTT.